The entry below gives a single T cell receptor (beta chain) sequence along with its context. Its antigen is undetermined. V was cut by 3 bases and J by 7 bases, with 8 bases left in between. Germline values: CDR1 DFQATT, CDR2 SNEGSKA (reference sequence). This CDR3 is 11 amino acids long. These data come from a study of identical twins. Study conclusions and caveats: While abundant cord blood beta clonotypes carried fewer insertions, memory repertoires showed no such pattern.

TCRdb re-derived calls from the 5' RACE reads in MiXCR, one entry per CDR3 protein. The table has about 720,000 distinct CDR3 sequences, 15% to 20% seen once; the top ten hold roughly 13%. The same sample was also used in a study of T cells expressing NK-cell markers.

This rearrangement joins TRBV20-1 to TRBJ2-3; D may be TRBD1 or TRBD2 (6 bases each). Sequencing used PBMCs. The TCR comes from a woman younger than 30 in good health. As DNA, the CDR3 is TGCAGTGCTAGGGGGGGCTATACGCAGTATTTT. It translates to CSARGGYTQYF.